This TCR beta chain appears in the sequencing data of a study of type 1 regulatory T cells. With regard to this clonotype: Its target is not known.

TCRdb reprocessed the reads with MiXCR, giving one entry per CDR3 protein. The sample lists some 25,000 distinct CDR3 sequences, just under 75% occurring once. Trimming cost V 4 bases and J 7 bases; bases outside gene matches: 13. CDR3 length equals 17 residues. The germline gives CDR1 MNHNS, CDR2 SASEGT. The sample comprised cultured T cells, either the whole culture or a sorted T cell fraction (not recorded which). The subset is: Tr1-enriched cell product generated in vitro against host alloantigens. The rearrangement links TRBV6-1 to TRBJ2-2, with 9 bases that match TRBD1. This clonotype originated in a human donor in good health. Written as DNA, the CDR3 is TGTGCCAGCAGTGGTGGACAGGGGCCGCACATCCACGGGGAGCTGTTTTTT. It translates to CASSGGQGPHIHGELFF.